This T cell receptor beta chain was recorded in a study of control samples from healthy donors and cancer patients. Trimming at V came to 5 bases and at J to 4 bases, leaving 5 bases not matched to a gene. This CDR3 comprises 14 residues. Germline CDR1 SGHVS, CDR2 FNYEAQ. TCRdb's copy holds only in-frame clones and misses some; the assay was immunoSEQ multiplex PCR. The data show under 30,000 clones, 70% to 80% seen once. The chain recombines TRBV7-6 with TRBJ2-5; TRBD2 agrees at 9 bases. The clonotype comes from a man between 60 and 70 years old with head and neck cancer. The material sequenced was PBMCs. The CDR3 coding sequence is TGTGCCAGCAGCCAATTAGCGGGAGCAGAGACCCAGTACTTC. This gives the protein CASSQLAGAETQYF.